A single sample is the source of the 10 T cell receptor beta chains below, sequenced in a study of OX40 agonist ivuxolimab in advanced cancers. Repertoires were generated with immunoSEQ multiplex PCR, while TCRdb's copy carries only in-frame clones and drops some. The sample lists roughly 80,000 clones, roughly 90% occurring once. Sequenced here: CD4+ or CD8+ T cells sorted from blood, sampled in a trial of the OX40 agonist ivuxolimab. The receptors stem from an adult with an advanced solid tumor such as melanoma, head and neck, liver or kidney cancer.

The V call is TRBV14, the J call TRBJ1-2; D gene uncertain. V was cut by 1 base and J by 4 bases, with 7 bases left in between. Germline lookup yields CDR1 SGHDN and CDR2 FVKESK. The CDR3 covers 13 residues. This chain's CDR3 is CASSQVSGYGYTF. CDR3 bases: TGTGCCAGCAGCCAAGTTAGCGGCTATGGCTACACCTTC.

The genes are TRBV30 and TRBJ2-5, with TRBD2 matching 9 bases. The length of the CDR3 is 15 residues. Germline loops: CDR1 GTSNPN, CDR2 SVGIG (reference sequence). The V and J ends lost 3 bases and 4 bases, in that order; junction bases with no gene match: 9. The CDR3 coding sequence is TGTGCCTGGAGCCGCGCGGGGGGGCTAGTAGAGACCCAGTACTTC. It translates to CAWSRAGGLVETQYF.

The count of this clone is one. This chain joins TRBV7-9 and TRBJ2-7; TRBD2 might be the D (6 bases). The germline gives CDR1 SEHNR, CDR2 FQNEAQ (reference sequence). The V gene lost 11 bases and the J gene lost 5 bases, with 22 bases spanning the gap. The CDR3 has 14 amino acids. The CDR3 DNA follows: TGTGCCCTAGGAGGGTCAGGAAATCCCCACGAGCAGTACTTC. Amino acids: CALGGSGNPHEQYF. The full variable domain, rest sourced from reference TRBV7-9 and TRBJ2-7, is DTGVSQNPRHKITKRGQNVTFRCDPISEHNRLYWYRQTLGQGPEFLTYFQNEAQLEKSRLLSDRFSAERPKGSFSTLEIQRTEQGDSAMYLCALGGSGNPHEQYFGPGTRLTVT.

The V and J genes are TRBV7-2 and TRBJ2-3; possibly TRBD1 or TRBD2 for D (5 bases each). CDR3 size: 14 residues. Germline V gives CDR1 SGHTA, CDR2 FQGNSA. Trimming stripped 5 bases from V and 3 bases from J, with 12 bases between. The CDR3 is CASSLWDVTDTQYF. The CDR3, as DNA: TGTGCCAGCAGCCTTTGGGACGTTACAGATACGCAGTATTTT. Looking up the rest from reference TRBV7-2 and TRBJ2-3 gives the full variable domain: GAGVSQSPSNKVTEKGKDVELRCDPISGHTALYWYRQSLGQGLEFLIYFQGNSAPDKSGLPSDRFSAERTGGSVSTLTIQRTQQEDSAVYLCASSLWDVTDTQYFGPGTRLTVL.

For the CDR3, the DNA is TGTGCCAGCAGCTTCCTGGGACTAGCGGGAACAGAGACCCAGTACTTC. Its protein is CASSFLGLAGTETQYF. J is TRBJ2-5 and V is TRBV7-2; 13 bases are shared with TRBD2. Germline V gene sequence: CDR1 SGHTA, CDR2 FQGNSA. This CDR3 spans 16 amino acids. J gave up 4 bases and V 3 bases, and 5 bases lay outside the gene matches.

The chain links TRBV6-5 to TRBJ2-7; a possible D gene is TRBD2 (5 bases). Germline V lookup: CDR1 MNHEY, CDR2 SVGAGI. The CDR3 spans 14 residues. Trimming took 6 bases from V and 6 from J, leaving 18 bases between them. CDR3 loop: CASRPGLGTPEQYF. CDR3 DNA: TGTGCCAGCAGACCTGGACTGGGAACGCCCGAGCAGTACTTC.

The chain couples TRBV11-2 to TRBJ2-5; 7 nucleotides align to TRBD2. Germline V lookup: CDR1 SGHAT, CDR2 FQNNGV. CDR3 length equals 17 residues. V shed 4 bases, J shed 4 bases, and the junction held 15 bases outside the gene matches. CDR3 protein: CASSSAFQAGFRETQYF. In nucleotides, the CDR3 is TGTGCCAGCAGCTCCGCATTTCAAGCGGGGTTCAGAGAGACCCAGTACTTC. Together with reference TRBV11-2 and TRBJ2-5, the CDR3 gives the full variable domain: EAGVAQSPRYKIIEKRQSVAFWCNPISGHATLYWYQQILGQGPKLLIQFQNNGVVDDSQLPKDRFSAERLKGVDSTLKIQPAKLEDSAVYLCASSSAFQAGFRETQYFGPGTRLLVL.

The chain uses TRBV4-2 and TRBJ1-5; D might be TRBD1 (5 bases). Per germline, CDR1 LGHNA and CDR2 YNFKEQ. The CDR3 totals 14 residues. Deletions cut 1 base from V and 4 bases from J, with 8 bases between. The CDR3 is CASSQGRGNQPQHF. CDR3 sequence (DNA): TGTGCCAGCAGCCAAGGAAGGGGAAATCAGCCCCAGCATTTT.

The chain links TRBV5-6 to TRBJ1-1; 7 bases are shared with TRBD1. V gave up 2 bases and J gave up 0 bases; unmatched junction bases: 13. The CDR3 covers 18 residues. Germline values: CDR1 SGHDT, CDR2 YYEEEE. The CDR3: CASSFSPGQNSLNTEAFF. The CDR3 DNA sequence: TGTGCCAGCAGCTTTTCCCCGGGACAGAACTCCCTGAACACTGAAGCTTTCTTT.

As regards this clone: Other DNA sequences from this sample encode an identical CDR3 as well. J is TRBJ2-5 and V is TRBV30; D possibly uses TRBD1 or TRBD2 (6 bases each). The germline CDR1 and CDR2 sequences are GTSNPN and SVGIG (reference sequence). This CDR3 contains 13 residues. The V end was cut by 4 bases, the J end by 5 bases, with 14 bases between. The CDR3 DNA reads TGTGCCTGGACCCTAGGAGGGGGGGAGACCCAGTACTTC. This codes for CAWTLGGGETQYF.